This TCR beta chain was observed in a study of cytomegalovirus exposure and HLA in healthy donors. Whole-study results and caveats: According to the study, around 150 TCR beta chains were cytomegalovirus-associated. In vitro work confirmed that a few CMV-associated chains recognize CMV antigens. The finding came from a later analysis; first-cohort TCR clusters tended to co-occur in the roughly 120 validation repertoires.

Assay: immunoSEQ multiplex PCR; the TCRdb copy retains only in-frame clones and omits some. Among over 200,000 clones listed, around 89% were seen once. V lost 2 bases and J lost 2, with 9 bases in between. The length of the CDR3 is 15 residues. The germline gives CDR1 MDHEN, CDR2 SYDVKM. About this clone: Its antigen is as yet unknown.

The donors were members of the validation cohort, which comprised 90 to 150 subjects and was separate from the first cohort of 666 subjects. The sequence came from a woman younger than 35 in good health and CMV-seronegative. The genes are TRBV28 and TRBJ2-2, with a tentative D call TRBD2 (5 bases). The sample comprised PBMCs. CDR3 coding DNA: TGTGCCAGCAGTTTAGCCGGGGATAACACCGGGGAGCTGTTTTTT. Its translation is CASSLAGDNTGELFF.